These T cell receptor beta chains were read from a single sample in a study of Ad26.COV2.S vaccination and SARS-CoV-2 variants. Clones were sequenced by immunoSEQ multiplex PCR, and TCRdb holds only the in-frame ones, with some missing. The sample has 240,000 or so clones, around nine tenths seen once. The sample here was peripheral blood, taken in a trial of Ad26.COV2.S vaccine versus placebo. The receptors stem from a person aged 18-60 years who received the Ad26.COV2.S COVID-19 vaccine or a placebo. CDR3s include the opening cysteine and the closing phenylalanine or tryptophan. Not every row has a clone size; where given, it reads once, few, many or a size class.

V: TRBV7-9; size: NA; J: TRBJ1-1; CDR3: CASTQGSTNTEAFF
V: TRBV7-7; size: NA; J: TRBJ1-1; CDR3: CASSRTMNTEAFF
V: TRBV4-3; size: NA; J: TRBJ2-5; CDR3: CASSQHSFQETQYF
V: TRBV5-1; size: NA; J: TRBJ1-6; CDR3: CASSWSLLIGSPLHF
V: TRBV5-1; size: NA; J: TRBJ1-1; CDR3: CASSLASGGPNTEAFF
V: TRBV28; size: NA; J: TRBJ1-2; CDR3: CASSLSQSDYGYTF
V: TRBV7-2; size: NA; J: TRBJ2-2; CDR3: CASSLDSNTGELFF
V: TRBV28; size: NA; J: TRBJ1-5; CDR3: CASREDNQPQHF
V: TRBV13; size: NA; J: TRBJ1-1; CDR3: CASSLYHFEDPNTEAFF
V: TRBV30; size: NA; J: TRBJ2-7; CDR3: CAWRTGYEQYF
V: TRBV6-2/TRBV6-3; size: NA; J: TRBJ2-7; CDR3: CASSYRAGVLYEQYF
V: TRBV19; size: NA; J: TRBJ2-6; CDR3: CASSTAGLSGANVLTF
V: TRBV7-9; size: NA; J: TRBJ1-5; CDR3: CASSLGNQPQHF
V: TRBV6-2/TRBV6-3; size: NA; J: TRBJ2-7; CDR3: CASSYEEEMGQYEQYF
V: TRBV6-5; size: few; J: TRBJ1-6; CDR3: CASSYFSGQPNSPLHF
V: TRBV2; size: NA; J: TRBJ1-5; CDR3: CASSGGRVGKPQHF
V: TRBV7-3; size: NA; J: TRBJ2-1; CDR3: CASSLGPINEQFF
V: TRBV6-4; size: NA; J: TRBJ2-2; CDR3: CASSGVTGELFF
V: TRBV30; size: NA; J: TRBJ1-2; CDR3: CAWSVGGQKNYGYTF
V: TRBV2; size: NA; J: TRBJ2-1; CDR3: CASATGLRLEQFF
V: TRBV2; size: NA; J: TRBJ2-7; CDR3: CASKVSSYEQYF
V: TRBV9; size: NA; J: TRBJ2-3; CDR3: CASSARDSTDTQYF
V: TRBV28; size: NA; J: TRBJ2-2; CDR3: CASSSRRQGYTGELFF
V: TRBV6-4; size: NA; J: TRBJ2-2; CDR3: CASSEQGQNTGELFF
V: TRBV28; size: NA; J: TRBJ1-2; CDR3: CASSLSIGTGYGYTF
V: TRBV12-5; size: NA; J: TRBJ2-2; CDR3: CASGLSGSTTGELFF
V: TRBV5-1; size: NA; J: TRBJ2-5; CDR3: CASSLKETQYF
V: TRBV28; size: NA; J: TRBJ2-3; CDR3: CASSLIEGANTQYF
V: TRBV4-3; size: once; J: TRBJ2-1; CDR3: CASSHQGGLTNEQFF
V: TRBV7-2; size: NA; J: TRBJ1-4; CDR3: CASSPSGAATNEKLFF
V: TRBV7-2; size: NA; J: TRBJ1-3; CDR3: CASSSGTGVSGNTIYF
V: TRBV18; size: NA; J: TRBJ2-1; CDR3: CASSPYRDTYNEQFF
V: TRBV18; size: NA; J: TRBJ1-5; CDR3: CASSPQDSSNQPQHF
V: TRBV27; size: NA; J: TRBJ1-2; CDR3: CASSPQYSGTGNYGYTF
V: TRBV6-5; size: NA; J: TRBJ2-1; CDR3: CASTYGGGEQFF
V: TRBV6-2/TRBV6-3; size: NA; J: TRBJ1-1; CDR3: CASSYTRRLNTEAFF
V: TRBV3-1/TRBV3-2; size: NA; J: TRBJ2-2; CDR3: CASSQRLGGTGELFF
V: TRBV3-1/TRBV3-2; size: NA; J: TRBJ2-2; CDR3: CASSQPRRFLAGGPVTGELFF
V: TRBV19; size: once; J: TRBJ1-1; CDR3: CASSISRGEAFF
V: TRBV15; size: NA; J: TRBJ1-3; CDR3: CATSRDGQGRINTIYF
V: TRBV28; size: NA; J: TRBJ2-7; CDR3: CASSPVGQGGGEQYF
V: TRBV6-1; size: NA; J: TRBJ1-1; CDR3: CASSDRGGGEAFF
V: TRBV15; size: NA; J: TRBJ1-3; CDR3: CATSREKGWGNTIYF